These 18 T cell receptor beta chains were all obtained from the same sample, sequenced in a study of shared clonotypes between healthy human individuals. Method: immunoSEQ multiplex PCR; TCRdb's copy keeps in-frame clones and lacks some. The sample includes 2 million to 2.5 million clones, about 94% of them seen just once. Sequencing was carried out using naive CD4+ T cells sorted from blood. Noted subset: CD45RA+ positively selected. These receptors were collected from a man aged 18 to 30 in good health.

This chain uses TRBV10-3 with TRBJ2-2; unclear D gene. Germline CDR1 is ENHRY and CDR2 is SYGVKD. The CDR3 is 14 amino acids. V dropped 0 bases and J dropped 0 bases, with 2 bases sitting between them. CDR3 sequence reads: CAISESPNTGELFF. The CDR3 DNA follows: TGTGCCATCAGTGAGTCGCCGAACACCGGGGAGCTGTTTTTT.

The rearrangement uses TRBV2 and TRBJ1-1; D possibly corresponds to TRBD1 (5 bases). V was clipped by 6 bases and J by 0 bases, with 14 bases between them. Germline loops: CDR1 SNHLY, CDR2 FYNNEI. This CDR3 has 15 residues. The CDR3 DNA sequence: TGTGCCAGCAGGGATCGGGGGGGGATGAACACTGAAGCTTTCTTT. It specifies CASRDRGGMNTEAFF. The variable domain in full, with the rest retrieved from reference TRBV2 and TRBJ1-1, is EPEVTQTPSHQVTQMGQEVILRCVPISNHLYFYWYRQILGQKVEFLVSFYNNEISEKSEIFDDQFSVERPDGSNFTLKIRSTKLEDSAMYFCASRDRGGMNTEAFFGQGTRLTVV.

The rearrangement links TRBV5-1 to TRBJ1-2; D gene unclear. The ends were cut back, 3 bases at V and 3 bases at J, with 12 bases in the middle. Germline CDR1 SGHRS, CDR2 YFSETQ. The CDR3 runs 14 residues. CDR3 in amino acids: CASSSTGPDYGYTF. CDR3 sequence (DNA): TGCGCCAGCAGCTCGACCGGGCCGGACTATGGCTACACCTTC.

The V gene is TRBV5-6, the J gene TRBJ1-6, with unresolved D. Germline lookup yields CDR1 SGHDT and CDR2 YYEEEE. The CDR3 runs to 16 residues. V was clipped by 2 bases and J by 6 bases, with 15 bases between them. In DNA form, the CDR3 reads TGTGCCAGCAGCTTTAAAGAGGGAAGAACTAATTCACCCCTCCACTTT. This codes for CASSFKEGRTNSPLHF.

The V gene is TRBV25-1, the J gene TRBJ2-5; D possibly uses TRBD1 or TRBD2 (5 bases each). V lost 1 base, J lost 3 bases, and 9 bases lay in between. Germline values: CDR1 MGHDK, CDR2 SYGVNS. The CDR3 is 14 amino acids. This CDR3 reads CASSEFWGKETQYF. The CDR3 DNA reads TGTGCCAGCAGTGAATTCTGGGGGAAAGAGACCCAGTACTTC.

The chain is built from TRBV6-6 and TRBJ2-2; D unclear. This CDR3 has 16 amino acids. The germline CDR1 and CDR2 sequences are MNHNY and SVGAGI (reference sequence). Trimming removed 5 bases at V and 3 bases at J, with 16 bases between. The CDR3 region has the DNA TGTGCCAGCAGTACGACCGCGTTTAAGGACACCGGGGAGCTGTTTTTT. This sequence encodes CASSTTAFKDTGELFF.

On this clone itself: The junction does not match germline at one end; this may be a read error. The chain is built from TRBV7-7 and TRBJ2-7; tentative D call: TRBD1 (6 bases). This CDR3 spans 20 amino acids. Germline V gene data show CDR1 as SSHAT and CDR2 as FNYEAQ (reference sequence). CDR3 region: CASSLAGGRPHSPLGYEQYF. For the CDR3, the DNA is TGTGCTAGCAGCTTAGCTGGGGGCAGGCCCCACTCGCCACTTGGGTACGAGCAGTACTTC.

On this clone itself: Sequence at one end of the junction differs from germline and may be a read error. This chain uses TRBV6-1 with TRBJ1-1, with D possibly TRBD1 on 6 matching bases. The CDR3 has 13 amino acids. Germline CDR1 MNHNS, CDR2 SASEGT. The DNA of the CDR3 is TGCGCAGCCAGGGGAGGGATGAACACTGAAGCTTTCTTT. Amino acids: CAARGGMNTEAFF.

The chain uses TRBV7-2 and TRBJ2-1; tentative D call: TRBD1 (6 bases). This CDR3 has 12 residues. Germline lookup yields CDR1 SGHTA and CDR2 FQGNSA. V lost 7 bases and J 8 bases, leaving 12 bases between the germline ends. CDR3 in amino acids: CASTLGGYEQFF. CDR3 nucleotide sequence: TGTGCCAGCACCCTAGGGGGTTATGAGCAGTTCTTC.

V gene TRBV28 combines with J gene TRBJ2-1; the match to TRBD2 covers 10 bases. The germline CDR1 and CDR2 sequences are MDHEN and SYDVKM. This CDR3 spans 14 amino acids. J was trimmed by 9 bases and V by 2 bases; bases with no gene match: 4. Written as DNA, the CDR3 is TGTGCCAGCAGTTTACTAGCGGGAGCATTTGAGCAGTTCTTC. Translation: CASSLLAGAFEQFF.

This clone has only one observation. Other DNA sequences in the sample encode the same CDR3. The genes are TRBV5-4 and TRBJ2-7; D may be TRBD2 (6 bases). Germline V CDR1 and CDR2: SGHNT, YYREEE (reference sequence). The CDR3 spans 15 residues. The ends were cut back, 4 bases at V and 0 bases at J, with 14 bases in the middle. CDR3 region: CASSRGGVGSYEQYF. CDR3 in DNA: TGTGCCAGCAGCCGGGGCGGGGTGGGCTCCTACGAGCAGTACTTC.

The gene calls are TRBV28 and TRBJ2-1, with TRBD2 matching over 13 bases. Germline V gene sequence: CDR1 MDHEN, CDR2 SYDVKM. The CDR3 is 15 amino acids. After removal of 3 bases from V and 7 bases from J, the junction contained 3 bases not matched to a gene. CDR3 coding DNA: TGTGCCAGCAGTTTCAGGACTAGCGGGAGTAATGAGCAGTTCTTC. Its translation: CASSFRTSGSNEQFF.

The rearrangement uses TRBV2 and TRBJ2-1; no firm D call. CDR3 length: 15 residues. CDR1 SNHLY and CDR2 FYNNEI come from the germline V gene. V lost 5 bases to trimming and J lost 0 bases, with 11 bases between them. Written as DNA, the CDR3 is TGTGCCAGCAGTCGAGTACTAAGCTCCTACAATGAGCAGTTCTTC. Translating gives CASSRVLSSYNEQFF.

Here the CDR3 reads CAISVSSGVSTDTQYF. The DNA for the CDR3 is TGTGCCATCAGTGTCTCTAGCGGGGTTAGCACAGATACGCAGTATTTT. The chain combines TRBV10-3 with TRBJ2-3; 9 bases are a match to TRBD2. This CDR3 has 16 amino acids. The V and J ends lost 4 bases and 0 bases, in that order; junction bases with no gene match: 5. CDR1 and CDR2 from the germline V gene are ENHRY and SYGVKD.

J is TRBJ2-7 and V is TRBV6-6; D call uncertain. CDR1 is MNHNY, CDR2 SVGAGI, per germline (reference sequence). Trimming removed 2 bases at V and 2 bases at J, with 4 bases between. The CDR3 is made up of 12 amino acids. Here the CDR3 reads CASSYEAYEQYF. The CDR3 region has the DNA TGTGCCAGCAGTTACGAGGCCTACGAGCAGTACTTC.

The chain uses TRBV19 and TRBJ2-3, with 7 bases fitting TRBD1. The CDR3 has 15 amino acids. Trimming took 8 bases from V and 2 from J; bases not matched to a gene: 10. From germline, CDR1 is LNHDA and CDR2 SQIVND (reference sequence). The CDR3 DNA is TGTGCCAGTTGTCCGGGACAGAGGCACACAGATACGCAGTATTTT. This translates into CASCPGQRHTDTQYF. Filled out from reference TRBV19 and TRBJ2-3, the complete variable domain reads DGGITQSPKYLFRKEGQNVTLSCEQNLNHDAMYWYRQDPGQGLRLIYYSQIVNDFQKGDIAEGYSVSREKKESFPLTVTSAQKNPTAFYLCASCPGQRHTDTQYFGPGTRLTVL.

The chain couples TRBV15 to TRBJ2-3, with 8 bases identical to TRBD2. The ends lost 3 bases at V and 2 bases at J; junction bases unmatched: 10. Germline-derived CDR1 and CDR2 are LNHNV and YYDKDF (reference sequence). This CDR3 region has 17 residues. Here the CDR3 reads CATSSPTSGDLTDTQYF. The DNA for the CDR3 is TGTGCCACCAGCAGCCCCACTAGCGGTGACCTCACAGATACGCAGTATTTT.

This chain uses TRBV11-3 with TRBJ2-3; 9 nucleotides match TRBD2. J lost 0 bases, V lost 0 bases, and 4 bases had no gene match. Germline-derived CDR1 and CDR2 are SGHNT and YENEEA. This CDR3 spans 17 amino acids. CDR3 protein: CASSLDPTSGSTDTQYF. In DNA form, the CDR3 reads TGTGCCAGCAGCTTAGATCCCACTAGCGGGAGCACAGATACGCAGTATTTT.